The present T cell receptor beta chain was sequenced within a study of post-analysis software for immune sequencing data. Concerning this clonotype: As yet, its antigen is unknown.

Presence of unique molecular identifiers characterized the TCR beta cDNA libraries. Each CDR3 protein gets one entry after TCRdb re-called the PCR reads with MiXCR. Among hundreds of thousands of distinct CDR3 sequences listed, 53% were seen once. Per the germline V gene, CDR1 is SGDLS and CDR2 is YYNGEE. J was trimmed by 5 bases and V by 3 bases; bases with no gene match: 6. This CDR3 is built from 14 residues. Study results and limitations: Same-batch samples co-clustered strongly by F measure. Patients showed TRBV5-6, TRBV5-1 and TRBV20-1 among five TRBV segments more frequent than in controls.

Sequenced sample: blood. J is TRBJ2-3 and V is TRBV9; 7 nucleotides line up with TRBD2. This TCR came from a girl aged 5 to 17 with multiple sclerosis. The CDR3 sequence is CASSARLAGDTQYF. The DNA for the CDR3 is TGTGCCAGCAGCGCAAGACTAGCTGGAGATACGCAGTATTTT. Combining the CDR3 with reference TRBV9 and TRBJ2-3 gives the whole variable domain DSGVTQTPKHLITATGQRVTLRCSPRSGDLSVYWYQQSLDQGLQFLIQYYNGEERAKGNILERFSAQQFPDLHSELNLSSLELGDSALYFCASSARLAGDTQYFGPGTRLTVL.